Below are 27 T cell receptor beta chains sequenced from a single sample in a study of ipilimumab plus nivolumab after autologous stem cell transplantation. Sequenced by immunoSEQ multiplex PCR; TCRdb stores in-frame clones only, minus some. Among roughly 23,000 clones listed, under 75% were seen once. The sample in question was PBMCs, obtained in a trial of ipilimumab plus nivolumab as post-transplant consolidation. The origin of the receptors is a male donor with diffuse large B-cell lymphoma.

The gene calls are TRBV30 and TRBJ2-3; no firm D call. Trimming took 0 bases from V and 3 from J, leaving 1 base between them. CDR3 length equals 11 residues. CDR1 and CDR2 (germline): GTSNPN, SVGIG (reference sequence). The DNA for the CDR3 is TGTGCCTGGAGTGTAACAGATACGCAGTATTTT. This encodes CAWSVTDTQYF.

This clone has a count of ten or more. CDR3 in DNA: TGCGCCAGCAGCCAAGCTCGGATCCAAGAGACCCAGTACTTC. It encodes CASSQARIQETQYF. The chain combines TRBV4-1 with TRBJ2-5; D remains ambiguous. Germline-derived CDR1 and CDR2 are MGHRA and YSYEKL. The CDR3 length is 14 residues. Trimming cost V 1 base and J 1 base, with 7 bases left between them.

This clone was counted only a few times. This rearrangement joins TRBV6-5 to TRBJ1-2; TRBD1 agrees at 9 bases. The CDR3 is 14 amino acids. Germline V lookup: CDR1 MNHEY, CDR2 SVGAGI. Trimming at V came to 5 bases and at J to 3 bases, leaving 4 bases not matched to a gene. The CDR3 region is CASSRQGVYYGYTF. Here the CDR3 DNA reads TGTGCCAGCAGTCGACAGGGGGTGTACTATGGCTACACCTTC.

V gene TRBV30 combines with J gene TRBJ1-3; possibly TRBD1 for D (6 bases). The CDR3 runs to 14 residues. The V end lost 7 bases, the J end lost 0 bases, and 13 bases lay between the germline ends. The germline CDR1 and CDR2 sequences are GTSNPN and SVGIG (reference sequence). The CDR3 protein is CALGAVYSGNTIYF. The CDR3 DNA follows: TGTGCCTTGGGGGCAGTCTACTCTGGAAACACCATATATTTT.

Only a few counts were recorded for this clone. The V and J genes are TRBV7-9 and TRBJ2-1; TRBD1 might be the D (5 bases). This CDR3 contains 13 residues. Germline CDR1 SEHNR, CDR2 FQNEAQ (reference sequence). V lost 6 bases and J lost 8, with 14 bases in between. The CDR3 loop reads CASRSRLTDEQFF. CDR3 DNA: TGTGCCAGCAGGTCCAGACTGACAGATGAGCAGTTCTTC. The full variable domain, completed using reference TRBV7-9 and TRBJ2-1, is DTGVSQNPRHKITKRGQNVTFRCDPISEHNRLYWYRQTLGQGPEFLTYFQNEAQLEKSRLLSDRFSAERPKGSFSTLEIQRTEQGDSAMYLCASRSRLTDEQFFGPGTRLTVL.

This clone was found once. The chain recombines TRBV28 with TRBJ2-1, with 8 nucleotides matching TRBD2. Germline V gene lookup returns CDR1 MDHEN and CDR2 SYDVKM. The ends lost 5 bases at V and 2 bases at J; junction bases unmatched: 5. The CDR3 has 15 amino acids. CDR3 residues: CASSPTAGAYNEQFF. For the CDR3, the DNA is TGTGCCAGCAGTCCTACAGCGGGAGCCTACAATGAGCAGTTCTTC.

This chain uses TRBV29-1 with TRBJ2-5; 8 bases line up with TRBD1. Per the germline V gene, CDR1 is SQVTM and CDR2 is ANQGSEA. The CDR3 length is 14 residues. The ends lost 3 bases at V and 4 bases at J; junction bases unmatched: 7. The CDR3 region is CSVEDREDRETQYF. The CDR3 nucleotides are TGCAGCGTTGAGGACAGGGAGGATCGAGAGACCCAGTACTTC. The full variable domain, with the rest looked up from reference TRBV29-1 and TRBJ2-5, is SAVISQKPSRDICQRGTSLTIQCQVDSQVTMMFWYRQQPGQSLTLIATANQGSEATYESGFVIDKFPISRPNLTFSTLTVSNMSPEDSSIYLCSVEDREDRETQYFGPGTRLLVL.

The chain carries TRBV2 and TRBJ2-1; maybe TRBD2 (6 bases). The V end lost 6 bases, the J end lost 0 bases, and 12 bases lay between the germline ends. Looked up from germline, CDR1 is SNHLY and CDR2 is FYNNEI. CDR3 length: 15 residues. In DNA form, the CDR3 reads TGTGCCAGCAGGGACTTCGGGGGCTCCTACAATGAGCAGTTCTTC. Translated: CASRDFGGSYNEQFF. Using reference TRBV2 and TRBJ2-1 for the parts outside the CDR3, the full variable domain is EPEVTQTPSHQVTQMGQEVILRCVPISNHLYFYWYRQILGQKVEFLVSFYNNEISEKSEIFDDQFSVERPDGSNFTLKIRSTKLEDSAMYFCASRDFGGSYNEQFFGPGTRLTVL.

This clone has a handful of counts. J is TRBJ1-1 and V is TRBV10-3; D call uncertain. Germline CDR1 ENHRY, CDR2 SYGVKD. Between the trimmed V and J ends, which lost 8 bases and 5 bases, there was a span of 18 bases. The CDR3 contains 14 residues. The CDR3 region is CAIGEGGIWTEAFF. The DNA for the CDR3 is TGTGCCATCGGGGAGGGAGGGATTTGGACTGAAGCTTTCTTT.

The rearrangement uses TRBV7-9 and TRBJ1-2; a weak D match, TRBD1 (5 bases). The CDR3 has 12 amino acids. Germline lookup yields CDR1 SEHNR and CDR2 FQNEAQ (reference sequence). Trimming stripped 5 bases from V and 6 bases from J, with 10 bases between. Here the CDR3 DNA reads TGTGCCAGCAGCCAGGGTATGGATGGCTACACCTTC. This sequence encodes CASSQGMDGYTF.

This clone was seen only a few times. The chain recombines TRBV28 with TRBJ1-2; D is ambiguous. The CDR3 loop spans 14 amino acids. CDR1 MDHEN and CDR2 SYDVKM come from the germline V gene. Trimming pared 5 bases from V and 6 bases from J, leaving 16 bases between. For the CDR3, the DNA is TGTGCCAGCAGTCCCTGGACGAGCGCCCATGGCTACACCTTC. This codes for CASSPWTSAHGYTF.

This chain joins TRBV30 and TRBJ2-3; D is possibly TRBD2 (6 bases). The CDR3 covers 12 residues. V lost 0 bases, J lost 10 bases, and 11 bases lay in between. The V gene's germline CDR1 is GTSNPN and CDR2 SVGIG (reference sequence). This CDR3 reads CAWSVGPGAQYF. The CDR3 region has the DNA TGTGCCTGGAGTGTGGGCCCGGGGGCGCAGTATTTT.

The chain carries TRBV7-2 and TRBJ1-4; D gene uncertain. Germline V gene sequence: CDR1 SGHTA, CDR2 FQGNSA. Trimming removed 5 bases at V and 0 bases at J, with 10 bases between. There are 15 residues in the CDR3. CDR3 bases: TGTGCCAGCAGCGCCATGCCGTCAACTAATGAAAAACTGTTTTTT. This encodes CASSAMPSTNEKLFF.

This clone has a single count. The chain couples TRBV7-9 to TRBJ1-2; 7 positions agree with TRBD1. This CDR3 has 13 residues. Germline V CDR1 and CDR2: SEHNR, FQNEAQ (reference sequence). Trimming took 5 bases from V and 3 from J; bases not matched to a gene: 3. CDR3 in amino acids: CASSPQGDYGYTF. The CDR3 DNA reads TGTGCCAGCAGCCCGCAGGGGGACTATGGCTACACCTTC.

CDR3: CATSRGLAGGGVISSYNEQFF. CDR3 nucleotides: TGTGCCACCAGCAGAGGGCTAGCGGGAGGAGGAGTGATAAGCTCCTACAATGAGCAGTTCTTC. The chain combines TRBV15 with TRBJ2-1; TRBD2 matches 11 bases. V shed 1 base, J shed 0 bases, and the junction held 14 bases outside the gene matches. This CDR3 spans 21 amino acids. Germline V lookup: CDR1 LNHNV, CDR2 YYDKDF (reference sequence).

This clone was counted a few times. The genes are TRBV10-2 and TRBJ2-1, with 8 positions matching TRBD2. Germline CDR1 reads WSHSY; CDR2 reads SAAADI. The CDR3 length is 12 residues. V lost 6 bases and J lost 14; bases outside the gene matches: 9. In nucleotides, the CDR3 is TGCGCCAGCAGCGGGGGGAGCGGGAGAAAGTTCTTC. Its protein product is CASSGGSGRKFF.

The rearrangement links TRBV9 to TRBJ2-3; 9 nucleotides match TRBD2. The CDR3 runs to 15 residues. Germline values: CDR1 SGDLS, CDR2 YYNGEE. J lost 7 bases, V lost 4 bases, and 10 bases had no gene match. CDR3 amino acids: CASSPRMAGGNTQYF. DNA of the CDR3: TGTGCCAGCAGCCCCCGAATGGCGGGGGGGAATACGCAGTATTTT.

The chain carries TRBV5-6 and TRBJ1-1; the match to TRBD1 covers 7 bases. After removal of 0 bases from V and 3 bases from J, the junction contained 2 bases not matched to a gene. This CDR3 has 14 residues. CDR1 and CDR2 (germline): SGHDT, YYEEEE. CDR3 protein: CASSLGTGYTEAFF. CDR3 in DNA: TGTGCCAGCAGCTTGGGGACAGGCTACACTGAAGCTTTCTTT.

This clone is a singleton in its sample. This rearrangement joins TRBV5-1 to TRBJ1-1, with no clear D. Trimming removed 0 bases at V and 3 bases at J, with 15 bases between. Germline CDR1 is SGHRS and CDR2 is YFSETQ. There are 16 residues in the CDR3. The DNA of the CDR3 is TGCGCCAGCAGCTTGGCAGGCGGGATTCGCGACACTGAAGCTTTCTTT. This sequence encodes CASSLAGGIRDTEAFF. Full variable domain (remainder filled in from reference TRBV5-1 and TRBJ1-1): KAGVTQTPRYLIKTRGQQVTLSCSPISGHRSVSWYQQTPGQGLQFLFEYFSETQRNKGNFPGRFSGRQFSNSRSEMNVSTLELGDSALYLCASSLAGGIRDTEAFFGQGTRLTVV.

J is TRBJ1-5 and V is TRBV6-1; no clear D gene. The CDR3 sequence is 14 residues long. V lost 2 bases to trimming and J lost 9 bases, with 14 bases between them. Per the germline V gene, CDR1 is MNHNS and CDR2 is SASEGT. CDR3 nucleotides: TGTGCCAGCAGTGAAAAAAGGGTCTCGGTGCCCCAGCATTTT. Translated, it gives CASSEKRVSVPQHF.

The V gene is TRBV7-8, the J gene TRBJ2-5, with D possibly being TRBD2 (5 bases). The V end was cut by 2 bases, the J end by 7 bases, with 8 bases between. In germline, CDR1 is SGHVS, CDR2 FQNEAQ. This CDR3 region has 12 residues. For the CDR3, the DNA is TGTGCCAGCAGCTTAACCCGGGGGACCCAGTACTTC. This sequence encodes CASSLTRGTQYF. Together with reference TRBV7-8 and TRBJ2-5, the CDR3 gives the full variable domain: GAGVSQSPRYKVAKRGQDVALRCDPISGHVSLFWYQQALGQGPEFLTYFQNEAQLDKSGLPSDRFFAERPEGSVSTLKIQRTQQEDSAVYLCASSLTRGTQYFGPGTRLLVL.

The rearrangement uses TRBV5-4 and TRBJ1-1; D gene uncertain. The CDR3 runs to 16 residues. V lost 4 bases to trimming and J lost 0 bases, with 16 bases between them. Germline V lookup: CDR1 SGHNT, CDR2 YYREEE (reference sequence). CDR3 nucleotides: TGTGCCAGCAGCCCGGACGGGATACAGATGAACACTGAAGCTTTCTTT. Protein product: CASSPDGIQMNTEAFF.

V is TRBV19 and J is TRBJ2-3; perhaps D is TRBD1 or TRBD2 (5 bases each). The V and J ends lost 3 bases and 4 bases respectively, with 8 bases between them. From germline, CDR1 is LNHDA and CDR2 SQIVND (reference sequence). This CDR3 is built from 13 residues. CDR3 protein: CASSIRDADTQYF. CDR3 nucleotides: TGTGCCAGTAGTATCCGGGACGCAGATACGCAGTATTTT.

V usage is TRBV11-3 and J usage is TRBJ1-4; D might be TRBD1 (5 bases). The CDR3 has 15 residues. Germline V gives CDR1 SGHNT, CDR2 YENEEA. V was clipped by 5 bases and J by 4 bases, with 14 bases between them. CDR3 coding DNA: TGTGCCAGCAGCCGACGGGACTCGATTAATGAAAAACTGTTTTTT. It yields the protein CASSRRDSINEKLFF.

The rearrangement links TRBV2 to TRBJ2-3; the D is unclear. CDR1 and CDR2 (germline): SNHLY, FYNNEI. V lost 10 bases and J lost 3, with 14 bases in between. CDR3 length equals 13 residues. The CDR3 region has the DNA TGTGCCACCTCAGGAGACTTAACAGATACGCAGTATTTT. This sequence encodes CATSGDLTDTQYF.

CDR3 region: CSVGTGASQPQHF. As DNA, the CDR3 is TGCAGCGTTGGTACAGGGGCGTCCCAGCCCCAGCATTTT. The V gene is TRBV29-1, the J gene TRBJ1-5; 7 bases agree with TRBD1. This CDR3 is built from 13 residues. The germline CDR1 and CDR2 sequences are SQVTM and ANQGSEA. The J segment lost 7 bases and the V segment lost 4 bases, leaving 7 bases of the junction unmatched. The full variable domain, its missing parts supplied by reference TRBV29-1 and TRBJ1-5, is SAVISQKPSRDICQRGTSLTIQCQVDSQVTMMFWYRQQPGQSLTLIATANQGSEATYESGFVIDKFPISRPNLTFSTLTVSNMSPEDSSIYLCSVGTGASQPQHFGDGTRLSIL.

The chain joins TRBV18 to TRBJ2-7; no firm D call. Germline V gene sequence: CDR1 KGHSH, CDR2 LQKENI. The CDR3 loop spans 13 amino acids. V lost 2 bases to trimming and J lost 3 bases, with 8 bases between them. Here the CDR3 reads CASSPTQDYEQYF. The CDR3 nucleotides read TGTGCCAGCTCACCAACGCAGGACTACGAGCAGTACTTC.